The present T cell receptor (beta chain) was sequenced within a study of blood T cell repertoires in COVID-19 (dated by TCRdb to 2018 to 2020). Notes on the research overall: Collaborator samples came from the United States, Italy and Spain and covered acute and convalescent phases of COVID-19. Samples were obtained from the ongoing ImmuneRACE study (first 160 participants) and from 1,200 or so subjects provided by 6 global collaborators. Where available, HLA class I and class II types were obtained from metadata supplied by the sample provider rather than from assay-based typing. Deeply sampled blood TCRbeta repertoires from subjects exposed to, actively infected with, or recovered from COVID-19 were included in the dataset. Nearly every sample came with metadata listing a de-identified subject ID, COVID-19 status, age in years and sex. The material from the prospective study consisted of cDNA or gDNA derived from T cells, B-cell-depleted T cells, or PBMCs. The repertoires were released in a freely available public database meant as a resource for research on the immune response to SARS-CoV-2. Paper-wide results and their limitations: How much clinical and demographic metadata was included differed by source and by participant, and the metadata was provided uncurated.

In the case of this clone: What antigen it recognizes has not been identified. There are no base qualities to consult, and no much larger clone falls within one base.

The immunoSEQ Assay, a bias-controlled multiplex PCR, was used to amplify TCRbeta CDR3 regions from genomic DNA. As for the original processing: The number of nucleated cells in each sample was estimated by amplification of reference gene primers within the assay. To quantify the absolute abundance of each unique TCRbeta CDR3 rearrangement, sequence reads were collapsed and filtered. For each sample, productive Simpson clonality was calculated by taking the square root of Simpson's diversity index across productive rearrangements. Imported from immuneACCESS, the table was reduced by TCRdb to in-frame sequences with V and J called. These copies leave out some clones; in studies compared against another copy, an unresolved V gene accounts for under half, and the cause of the remainder is not known. V and J calls and clone size are those listed in that table; D and trimming were worked out from the DNA. The sample profile shows approximately 180,000 clones; 70% to 90% of them were found once. The ten most abundant clones make up approximately 10% of the sample.

Each collaborating institution followed its own protocols to collect whole blood in K2EDTA tubes. Collaborator samples were shipped for TCRbeta analysis as frozen whole blood, isolated PBMCs, or DNA extracted from either sample type. A distance of 12 bases separates the germline ends of V and J, which lose 9 bases and 4 bases respectively. From the cysteine through the phenylalanine, the CDR3 covers 13 amino acids. Of all the DNA, just the CDR3 is kept, 39 bases in frame from base 1. Looking up the germline V gene yields CDR1 SNHLY and CDR2 FYNNEI. The clonotype originates from a human donor with active or convalescent COVID-19. The donor label of this sample is uncertain. Sample: peripheral blood. Here the chain combines TRBV2 and TRBJ2-2, and possibly TRBD1, on 5 matching bases. The nucleotide sequence is given as TGTGCCAGGACGCAGGGTGCCACCGGGGAGCTGTTTTTT. It codes for CARTQGATGELFF.